These 20 T cell receptor beta chains originate from one sample sequenced in a study of immune heterogeneity within non-small cell lung tumors. Bulk tumor genomic DNA (around 600 ng per sample) served as template. Several spatially distant biopsies were obtained per primary tumor intraoperatively. Patients with untreated, newly diagnosed non-small cell lung cancer underwent curative surgery. A multiplex PCR containing 32 V primers and 13 J primers was used to amplify TCR beta CDR3. TCRdb recomputed calls from the multiplex PCR reads with MiXCR, one row per CDR3 protein. The sample yields 6,500 or so distinct CDR3 sequences, around 20% seen once. Sequenced: lung tumor tissue. The receptors come from a female donor with non-small cell lung cancer.

The chain links TRBV11-3 to TRBJ2-2; 13 nucleotides match TRBD2. The CDR3 is made up of 17 amino acids. Losses at the gene ends were 5 bases for V and 7 bases for J; bases not matched to a gene: 10. Germline V gene lookup returns CDR1 SGHNT and CDR2 YENEEA. The CDR3 reads CASSRRTGLAGYGELFF. Written as DNA, the CDR3 is TGTGCCAGCAGCCGTCGTACGGGACTAGCGGGATACGGGGAGCTGTTTTTT.

This clonotype is deemed medium-sized. The V gene is TRBV19, the J gene TRBJ1-1; D remains ambiguous. V lost 3 bases and J 3 bases, leaving 14 bases between the germline ends. The CDR3 spans 15 residues. Germline CDR1 reads LNHDA; CDR2 reads SQIVND (reference sequence). The CDR3 region has the DNA TGTGCCAGTAGTATTTGGCGAGTCGAACACACTGAAGCTTTCTTT. It yields the protein CASSIWRVEHTEAFF.

V usage is TRBV20-1 and J usage is TRBJ2-1; possible D gene TRBD2, 5 bases. V gave up 3 bases and J gave up 6 bases, with 15 bases separating them. This CDR3 region has 14 residues. Germline V gives CDR1 DFQATT, CDR2 SNEGSKA (reference sequence). Written as DNA, the CDR3 is TGCAGTGCTAGCCCACCTAGCAGAGTCAATGAGCAGTTCTTC. Protein sequence: CSASPPSRVNEQFF.

By frequency in the sample, this clonotype is medium-sized. V is TRBV10-3 and J is TRBJ1-1; D gene unclear. This CDR3 region has 13 residues. Germline-derived CDR1 and CDR2 are ENHRY and SYGVKD. The V end was cut by 3 bases, the J end by 1 base, with 6 bases between. CDR3 DNA: TGTGCCATCAGTGAAAAACAGAACACTGAAGCTTTCTTT. Translating it yields CAISEKQNTEAFF.

This clonotype appeared a few times. The rearrangement joins TRBV7-8 to TRBJ2-7; 7 bases are shared with TRBD2. The V gene's germline CDR1 is SGHVS and CDR2 FQNEAQ. V trimming: 0 bases; J trimming: 3 bases; junction bases outside the gene matches: 11. The CDR3 is 17 amino acids. CDR3 sequence reads: CASSLAGPSGGSYEQYF. CDR3 bases: TGTGCCAGCAGCTTAGCGGGTCCCTCGGGCGGGAGCTACGAGCAGTACTTC.

By share, this clonotype counts as medium-sized (0.01 to 0.1%). The V call is TRBV20-1, the J call TRBJ1-6; D gene unclear. V lost 4 bases to trimming and J lost 7 bases, with 11 bases between them. Germline CDR1 DFQATT, CDR2 SNEGSKA (reference sequence). The CDR3 is 13 residues long. CDR3 coding DNA: TGCAGTGCTATCAGTAGGGCCAATTCACCCCTCCACTTT. Amino acids: CSAISRANSPLHF.

A single count supports this clonotype. This could be a read error, since a much larger clone is one nucleotide away. This chain connects TRBV6-9 to TRBJ1-3; D ambiguous. Trimming pared 4 bases from V and 14 bases from J, leaving 21 bases between. Germline values: CDR1 MNHGY, CDR2 SVAAGI. The CDR3 runs to 14 residues. Here the CDR3 DNA reads TGTGCCAGCAGTTGGAGAGACGGGCAAGGCCCCGTATATTTT. Its protein is CASSWRDGQGPVYF.

This clonotype was seen a few times. The V call is TRBV3-1, the J call TRBJ1-6, with 9 bases lining up with TRBD1. The CDR3 spans 17 residues. The germline gives CDR1 LGHDT, CDR2 YNNKEL (reference sequence). Germline trimming cut 4 bases from V and 9 bases from J; bases unmatched to any gene: 13. CDR3 DNA sequence: TGTGCCAGCAGCCGCCTTGCGGGGGACAGGGTGGCTTCACCCCTCCACTTT. Amino acid sequence: CASSRLAGDRVASPLHF.

This clonotype is medium-sized by share. The chain links TRBV12-3 or TRBV12-4 to TRBJ2-7; D remains ambiguous. V was cut by 3 bases and J by 2 bases, with 5 bases left in between. This CDR3 spans 12 amino acids. CDR3 region: CASSFSPYEQYF. DNA of the CDR3: TGTGCCAGCAGTTTCTCGCCCTACGAGCAGTACTTC.

This clonotype is categorized as medium-sized. The rearrangement links TRBV7-6 to TRBJ2-2; D possibly matches TRBD1 or TRBD2 (5 bases each). This CDR3 has 14 amino acids. The germline V and J ends were trimmed by 0 bases and 6 bases, with 8 bases remaining between them. Germline values: CDR1 SGHVS, CDR2 FNYEAQ. The CDR3 loop reads CASSLAGGAGELFF. The DNA for the CDR3 is TGTGCCAGCAGCTTAGCTGGGGGAGCCGGGGAGCTGTTTTTT.

This clonotype is labeled as medium-sized. The gene calls are TRBV2 and TRBJ1-6; no firm D call. V was shortened by 3 bases and J by 3 bases, with 9 bases between the two germline ends. The CDR3 spans 15 residues. The germline V gene encodes CDR1 SNHLY and CDR2 FYNNEI. The CDR3 region is CASSDITGYNSPLHF. The CDR3 DNA follows: TGTGCCAGCAGTGATATAACGGGCTATAATTCACCCCTCCACTTT.

V is TRBV29-1 and J is TRBJ2-2, with TRBD2 matching over 10 bases. With 2 bases clipped from V and 6 bases from J, the junction kept 3 bases outside the gene matches. Germline V gene lookup returns CDR1 SQVTM and CDR2 ANQGSEA. This CDR3 comprises 14 residues. CDR3 sequence reads: CSVEPSGRPGELFF. The CDR3 nucleotides read TGCAGCGTTGAACCTAGCGGGAGACCCGGGGAGCTGTTTTTT.

This clonotype was counted between two and nine times. The chain recombines TRBV29-1 with TRBJ2-3; no reliable D call. The CDR3 contains 13 residues. The germline V gene has CDR1 SQVTM and CDR2 ANQGSEA. Trimming removed 7 bases from V and 0 bases from J, with 11 bases in between. As DNA, the CDR3 is TGCAGCGGGTCGACTGCTAGCACAGATACGCAGTATTTT. As protein: CSGSTASTDTQYF.

The table lists this clonotype with a few counts. V gene TRBV27 combines with J gene TRBJ2-1; D possibly corresponds to TRBD2 (6 bases). The V end was cut by 2 bases, the J end by 1 base, with 21 bases between. CDR3 size: 19 residues. Germline V lookup: CDR1 MNHEY, CDR2 SMNVEV (reference sequence). The CDR3 sequence is CASSLEGRPSAISYNEQFF. The CDR3 DNA sequence: TGTGCCAGCAGTTTAGAGGGGAGGCCGTCAGCGATTTCCTACAATGAGCAGTTCTTC.

Only one count was recorded for this clonotype. A much bigger clone sits one base away, suggesting this may be a read error. The rearrangement joins TRBV5-1 to TRBJ1-6; TRBD1 is a possible D gene (6 bases). V gave up 4 bases and J gave up 8 bases, with 19 bases separating them. The CDR3 sequence is 16 residues long. CDR1 SGHRS and CDR2 YFSETQ come from the germline V gene. CDR3 sequence: CASSPVRRGGYSPLHF. CDR3 in DNA: TGCGCCAGCAGCCCCGTTAGGAGGGGGGGGTATTCACCCCTCCACTTT.

This clonotype is medium-sized in the sample. V is TRBV20-1 and J is TRBJ2-1; 7 bases match TRBD2. Unmatched junction bases numbered 6, after V lost 7 bases and J lost 6 bases. Germline V gene data show CDR1 as DFQATT and CDR2 as SNEGSKA (reference sequence). The CDR3 has 12 residues. In DNA, the CDR3 is TGCAGTGGAGCGGGAATGGGCAATGAGCAGTTCTTC. This codes for CSGAGMGNEQFF.

This clonotype came up a few times. This chain links TRBV5-1 with TRBJ2-3; 10 bases match TRBD1. V lost 0 bases, J lost 4 bases, and 5 bases stayed unmatched. The CDR3 has 16 amino acids. CDR1 and CDR2 from the germline V gene are SGHRS and YFSETQ. The CDR3 DNA is TGCGCCAGCAGCTTGGTGACAGGGGGCACATCAGATACGCAGTATTTT. Protein sequence: CASSLVTGGTSDTQYF.

The chain couples TRBV18 to TRBJ2-2, with TRBD1 matching 7 bases. Germline V gene sequence: CDR1 KGHSH, CDR2 LQKENI. The CDR3 covers 17 residues. V was pared by 3 bases and J by 4 bases, with 11 bases of the junction left unmatched. The CDR3, as DNA: TGTGCCAGCTCACCGAAATTAGCAGGGGGAATCACCGGGGAGCTGTTTTTT. Residues: CASSPKLAGGITGELFF.

This clonotype occurred a few times. The gene calls are TRBV4-2 and TRBJ2-1; 9 bases are shared with TRBD2. Losses at the gene ends were 1 base for V and 9 bases for J; bases not matched to a gene: 10. This CDR3 has 16 amino acids. Germline loops: CDR1 LGHNA, CDR2 YNFKEQ. The CDR3 DNA reads as TGTGCCAGCAGCCAAGGGTCGGCGGGAGGGGCATTTGAGCAGTTCTTC. Translated: CASSQGSAGGAFEQFF.

On this clonotype itself: This may be a read error, as it is one base from a much larger clone. V usage is TRBV12-3 or TRBV12-4 and J usage is TRBJ1-6; possibly TRBD1 for D (6 bases). V shed 6 bases and J shed 6 bases, with 12 bases lying between them. The CDR3 loop spans 14 amino acids. The CDR3 nucleotides read TGTGCCAGCAGCCTGGGACACTTTAATTCACCCCTCCACTTT. Protein product: CASSLGHFNSPLHF.